One and the same sample provided the 19 T cell receptor beta chains below, sequenced in a study of response to subunit inactivated influenza vaccine. TCRdb fed the RT-PCR reads into MiXCR, producing one record per CDR3 protein. Here the sample spans 560,000 or so distinct CDR3 sequences, 6% to 9% being singletons. The source material was PBMCs from blood, sampled less than 30 months after vaccination. Receptor source: a man aged 50 to 69 who received an inactivated influenza vaccine.

This clonotype was observed many times. The gene calls are TRBV3-1 and TRBJ2-7; D is ambiguous. CDR1 LGHDT and CDR2 YNNKEL come from the germline V gene (reference sequence). This CDR3 has 12 residues. V lost 0 bases and J 4 bases, leaving 4 bases between the germline ends. The CDR3 is CASSQEWYEQYF. DNA for the CDR3: TGTGCCAGCAGCCAAGAGTGGTACGAGCAGTACTTC.

This clonotype came up a few times. V usage is TRBV7-8 and J usage is TRBJ1-5; D call uncertain. This CDR3 has 18 amino acids. Per the germline V gene, CDR1 is SGHVS and CDR2 is FQNEAQ. Trimming stripped 5 bases from V and 0 bases from J, with 20 bases between. CDR3 protein: CASSQRGSRGYSNQPQHF. DNA of the CDR3: TGTGCCAGCAGCCAACGGGGAAGCCGAGGATATAGCAATCAGCCCCAGCATTTT. Together with reference TRBV7-8 and TRBJ1-5, the CDR3 gives the full variable domain: GAGVSQSPRYKVAKRGQDVALRCDPISGHVSLFWYQQALGQGPEFLTYFQNEAQLDKSGLPSDRFFAERPEGSVSTLKIQRTQQEDSAVYLCASSQRGSRGYSNQPQHFGDGTRLSIL.

This clonotype was detected ten times or more. This chain joins TRBV12-3 or TRBV12-4 and TRBJ2-3; no clear D. The CDR3 totals 12 residues. The ends were cut back, 7 bases at V and 3 bases at J, with 8 bases in the middle. The DNA of the CDR3 is TGTGCCAGCAAACGTGAAACAGATACGCAGTATTTT. As protein: CASKRETDTQYF.

The chain links TRBV4-1 to TRBJ2-3; D gene uncertain. Germline values: CDR1 MGHRA, CDR2 YSYEKL. The V end was cut by 0 bases, the J end by 2 bases, with 3 bases between. This CDR3 is 13 amino acids long. The CDR3 region is CASSQENTDTQYF. For the CDR3, the DNA is TGCGCCAGCAGCCAAGAAAACACAGATACGCAGTATTTT.

This clonotype was seen only a few times. The rearrangement joins TRBV6-2 or TRBV6-3 to TRBJ2-4; 10 nucleotides agree with TRBD1. Germline V lookup: CDR1 MNHEY, CDR2 SVGEGT. Unmatched junction bases numbered 4, after V lost 6 bases and J lost 8 bases. There are 13 residues in the CDR3. The CDR3 loop is CASRRDRGYIQYF. CDR3 DNA sequence: TGTGCCAGCAGGAGGGACAGGGGATACATTCAGTACTTC.

In its sample, this clonotype was seen many times. The rearrangement links TRBV27 to TRBJ2-5; D is possibly TRBD1 (6 bases). The germline V and J ends were trimmed by 5 bases and 0 bases, with 10 bases remaining between them. Per germline, CDR1 MNHEY and CDR2 SMNVEV (reference sequence). This CDR3 spans 14 amino acids. The CDR3 protein is CASSLRDNQETQYF. The CDR3 coding sequence is TGTGCCAGCAGTCTCCGGGACAACCAAGAGACCCAGTACTTC.

In this sample, this clonotype turned up a few times. CDR3 nucleotides: TGCGCCAGCAGCCCCCCCACAGCGGGAGTTTCTTACAATGAGCAGTTCTTC. It codes for CASSPPTAGVSYNEQFF. This rearrangement joins TRBV5-1 to TRBJ2-1, with 8 positions matching TRBD2. Germline trimming cut 4 bases from V and 4 bases from J; bases unmatched to any gene: 13. The CDR3 covers 17 residues. Germline-derived CDR1 and CDR2 are SGHRS and YFSETQ. The entire variable domain, with the rest obtained from reference TRBV5-1 and TRBJ2-1, is as follows: KAGVTQTPRYLIKTRGQQVTLSCSPISGHRSVSWYQQTPGQGLQFLFEYFSETQRNKGNFPGRFSGRQFSNSRSEMNVSTLELGDSALYLCASSPPTAGVSYNEQFFGPGTRLTVL.

The J gene is TRBJ2-1, the V gene TRBV12-3 or TRBV12-4; 9 bases line up with TRBD2. CDR3 size: 16 residues. The V gene end was trimmed by 2 bases and the J gene end by 7 bases; junction bases not matched to a gene: 9. The CDR3 here is CASSLSGGGARNEQFF. The CDR3 DNA reads TGTGCCAGCAGTTTATCAGGCGGGGGGGCGAGAAATGAGCAGTTCTTC.

This clonotype was found many times. This sequence joins TRBV5-8 and TRBJ1-1; 12 bases line up with TRBD1. Unmatched junction bases numbered 3, after V lost 4 bases and J lost 8 bases. This CDR3 is 13 amino acids long. Germline V lookup: CDR1 SGHTS, CDR2 YDEGEE. The CDR3 loop reads CASSAGQGAEAFF. In DNA form, the CDR3 reads TGTGCCAGCAGCGCGGGACAGGGGGCGGAAGCTTTCTTT.

The CDR3 nucleotides read TGTGCCTGGAGTGTAGGGGATCTAGGGACTTCCCAGCATTTT. Its translation: CAWSVGDLGTSQHF. The genes are TRBV30 and TRBJ1-5; possible D gene TRBD1, 5 bases. The V end was cut by 0 bases, the J end by 11 bases, with 17 bases between. From germline, CDR1 is GTSNPN and CDR2 SVGIG (reference sequence). This CDR3 contains 14 residues.

This clonotype was seen a few times. The rearrangement joins TRBV27 to TRBJ1-2; D unclear. Germline V CDR1 and CDR2: MNHEY, SMNVEV (reference sequence). Trimming left V 5 bases short and J 0 bases short, with 10 bases between. This CDR3 is 14 amino acids long. CDR3 loop: CASSLRTTNYGYTF. The CDR3 DNA reads as TGTGCCAGCAGTCTTAGGACGACTAACTATGGCTACACCTTC.

This clonotype was observed many times. The genes are TRBV29-1 and TRBJ1-1; weak D call: TRBD1 (6 bases). Trimming cost V 4 bases and J 0 bases, with 15 bases left between them. The CDR3 loop spans 15 amino acids. The germline CDR1 and CDR2 sequences are SQVTM and ANQGSEA. The CDR3 DNA follows: TGCAGCGTTGGCCCAGGGGAGGGTTTGAACACTGAAGCTTTCTTT. Translation gives CSVGPGEGLNTEAFF.

This clonotype was recorded at least ten times. The chain combines TRBV11-2 with TRBJ1-2; the match to TRBD1 covers 10 bases. The CDR3 is made up of 15 amino acids. The germline V gene has CDR1 SGHAT and CDR2 FQNNGV. The ends lost 1 base at V and 4 bases at J; junction bases unmatched: 3. The CDR3 loop is CASSLAGQGIYGYTF. As DNA, the CDR3 is TGTGCCAGCAGCTTAGCGGGACAGGGGATCTATGGCTACACCTTC. The full variable domain, its missing parts supplied by reference TRBV11-2 and TRBJ1-2, is EAGVAQSPRYKIIEKRQSVAFWCNPISGHATLYWYQQILGQGPKLLIQFQNNGVVDDSQLPKDRFSAERLKGVDSTLKIQPAKLEDSAVYLCASSLAGQGIYGYTFGSGTRLTVV.

This clonotype turned up a few times. V gene TRBV9 combines with J gene TRBJ2-7, with D hard to call. V lost 3 bases and J lost 2, with 6 bases in between. Germline V lookup: CDR1 SGDLS, CDR2 YYNGEE. CDR3 length: 12 amino acids. For the CDR3, the DNA is TGTGCCAGCAGCGACGACACCTACGAGCAGTACTTC. Translation gives CASSDDTYEQYF. The variable domain in full, with the rest retrieved from reference TRBV9 and TRBJ2-7, is DSGVTQTPKHLITATGQRVTLRCSPRSGDLSVYWYQQSLDQGLQFLIQYYNGEERAKGNILERFSAQQFPDLHSELNLSSLELGDSALYFCASSDDTYEQYFGPGTRLTVT.

This clonotype has just a few counts. The J gene is TRBJ2-7, the V gene TRBV29-1; 9 bases line up with TRBD2. Germline CDR1 is SQVTM and CDR2 is ANQGSEA. The CDR3 loop spans 17 amino acids. J gave up 1 base and V 5 bases, and 15 bases lay outside the gene matches. This chain's CDR3 is CSVSGGGPTSGSYEQYF. CDR3 in DNA: TGCAGCGTTTCTGGGGGGGGACCGACTAGCGGTTCCTACGAGCAGTACTTC.

The genes are TRBV20-1 and TRBJ2-5; TRBD1 is a possible D gene (7 bases). CDR3 length: 15 amino acids. The germline CDR1 and CDR2 sequences are DFQATT and SNEGSKA (reference sequence). Trimming took 1 base from V and 0 from J, leaving 12 bases between them. CDR3 loop: CSARGAGGYQETQYF. The CDR3 DNA sequence: TGCAGTGCTAGAGGGGCAGGGGGGTACCAAGAGACCCAGTACTTC.

The rearrangement links TRBV12-3 or TRBV12-4 to TRBJ1-4; 8 bases match TRBD1. This CDR3 is 14 amino acids long. With 7 bases clipped from V and 9 bases from J, the junction kept 10 bases outside the gene matches. CDR3 in DNA: TGTGCCAGCACCCGGACAGGGAGAATAAAAAAACTGTTTTTT. Protein sequence: CASTRTGRIKKLFF.

This clonotype was recorded a few times. The chain couples TRBV6-2 or TRBV6-3 to TRBJ1-5, with 7 bases lining up with TRBD1. The CDR3 is made up of 14 amino acids. V shed 8 bases and J 6 bases; nucleotides not matched to a gene: 10. Germline V gene data show CDR1 as MNHEY and CDR2 as SVGEGT. CDR3 DNA: TGTGCCAGCGGTCGCCAGGGGGTTGTTCAGCCCCAGCATTTT. As protein: CASGRQGVVQPQHF.

The gene calls are TRBV7-2 and TRBJ1-2; possible D gene TRBD1, 6 bases. This CDR3 is 14 amino acids long. Trimming removed 5 bases at V and 4 bases at J, with 14 bases between. Germline CDR1 reads SGHTA; CDR2 reads FQGNSA. CDR3 DNA sequence: TGTGCCAGCAGCCCGGACAGCTCTCCCTATGGCTACACCTTC. It codes for CASSPDSSPYGYTF.